This entry features one T cell receptor beta chain sequence. What it binds is unknown. The data belong to a study of cytomegalovirus exposure and HLA in healthy donors. The protocol was immunoSEQ multiplex PCR, while the TCRdb copy is restricted to in-frame clones and leaves out a portion. The profile shows some 90,000 clones, roughly 97% of them singletons. General study results and limits: The majority of TCR sequences were rare, yet some public TCRs appeared in many donors. According to the study, 150 to 200 TCR beta chains were cytomegalovirus-associated.

The ends lost 0 bases at V and 1 base at J; junction bases unmatched: 6. CDR1 and CDR2 from the germline V gene are SGHVS and FNYEAQ. The CDR3 runs 16 residues. V usage is TRBV7-6 and J usage is TRBJ2-7; 7 bases fit TRBD2. The sample consisted of PBMCs. The receptor was derived from a young man in good health and CMV-seronegative. DNA for the CDR3: TGTGCCAGCAGCTTAGCGCTAGCGGAGCCGTCCTACGAGCAGTACTTC. Its protein product is CASSLALAEPSYEQYF.